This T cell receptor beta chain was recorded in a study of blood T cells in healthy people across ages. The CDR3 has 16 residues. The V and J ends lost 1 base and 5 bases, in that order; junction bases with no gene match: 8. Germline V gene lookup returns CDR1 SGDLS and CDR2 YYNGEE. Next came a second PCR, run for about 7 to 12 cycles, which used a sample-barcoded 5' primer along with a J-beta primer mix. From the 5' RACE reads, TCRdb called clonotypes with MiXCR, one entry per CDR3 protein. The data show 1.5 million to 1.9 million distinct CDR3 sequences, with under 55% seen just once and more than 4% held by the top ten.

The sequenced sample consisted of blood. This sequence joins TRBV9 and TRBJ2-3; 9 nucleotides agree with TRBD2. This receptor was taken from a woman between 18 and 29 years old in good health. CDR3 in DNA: TGTGCCAGCAGCGTACTAGCGGGGACGGGCATAGATACGCAGTATTTT. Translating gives CASSVLAGTGIDTQYF.